Presented here are 14 T cell receptor beta chains from one specimen sequenced in a study of T cell responses to AZD1222 COVID-19 vaccine. The data were produced by immunoSEQ multiplex PCR, yet TCRdb's version contains in-frame clones alone and is incomplete. The sample lists 20,000 to 30,000 clones; roughly nine tenths were seen once. This sample comprised peripheral blood, obtained 28 days after the second AZD1222 dose. The receptors stem from an adult who received the AZD1222 COVID-19 vaccine.

The chain links TRBV9 to TRBJ2-3; D not certain. The CDR3 sequence is 9 residues long. With 7 bases removed from V and 6 bases from J, the gap between germline ends came to 3 bases. Germline V gives CDR1 SGDLS, CDR2 YYNGEE. CDR3 sequence: CASGDTQYF. CDR3 DNA sequence: TGTGCCAGCGGGGATACGCAGTATTTT.

The chain has TRBV5-5 and TRBJ2-1, with a weak D call TRBD2 (6 bases). Germline lookup yields CDR1 SGHKS and CDR2 YYEKEE (reference sequence). The CDR3 is 18 amino acids. Trimming cost V 4 bases and J 0 bases, with 20 bases left between them. Here the CDR3 reads CASSQPGGIRSSYNEQFF. The CDR3 coding sequence is TGTGCCAGCAGCCAACCTGGGGGGATCAGGTCCTCCTACAATGAGCAGTTCTTC.

The chain carries TRBV4-1 and TRBJ1-5, with unresolved D. The germline CDR1 and CDR2 sequences are MGHRA and YSYEKL. CDR3 length: 15 residues. V lost 3 bases to trimming and J lost 3 bases, with 12 bases between them. This CDR3 is CASSHQNEDNQPQHF. CDR3 sequence (DNA): TGCGCCAGCAGCCACCAGAACGAGGACAATCAGCCCCAGCATTTT.

The J gene is TRBJ1-1, the V gene TRBV9; D is unclear. Trimming shortened V by 2 bases and J by 6 bases, and 11 bases separated the two germline ends. Germline CDR1 is SGDLS and CDR2 is YYNGEE. The CDR3 is made up of 13 amino acids. The CDR3 protein is CASSVEVVSEAFF. CDR3 bases: TGTGCCAGCAGCGTGGAGGTCGTCTCTGAAGCTTTCTTT.

The chain recombines TRBV9 with TRBJ2-1, with D possibly TRBD1 on 5 matching bases. CDR3 length equals 14 residues. CDR1 is SGDLS and CDR2 is YYNGEE in the germline V gene. The V end was cut by 1 base, the J end by 2 bases, with 7 bases between. Here the CDR3 DNA reads TGTGCCAGCAGCGTAAGGACAACCTACAATGAGCAGTTCTTC. Translation gives CASSVRTTYNEQFF.

The J gene is TRBJ2-2, the V gene TRBV6-5; D is ambiguous. Germline V gene lookup returns CDR1 MNHEY and CDR2 SVGAGI. This CDR3 has 13 amino acids. Trimming took off 6 bases at V and 4 bases at J, with 9 bases between the two ends. Here the CDR3 DNA reads TGTGCCAGCAGCCCCCCCGGCACCGGGGAGCTGTTTTTT. Protein product: CASSPPGTGELFF.

The J gene is TRBJ1-4, the V gene TRBV7-2; 7 bases line up with TRBD1. The CDR3 is 14 residues long. J was trimmed by 8 bases and V by 1 base; bases with no gene match: 4. Germline CDR1 reads SGHTA; CDR2 reads FQGNSA. The CDR3 reads CASSLEQGREKLFF. The DNA for the CDR3 is TGTGCCAGCAGCTTAGAACAGGGGAGGGAAAAACTGTTTTTT.

This sequence joins TRBV5-8 and TRBJ1-4, with D maybe TRBD1 (6 bases). The V gene lost 1 base and the J gene lost 2 bases, with 12 bases spanning the gap. Germline-derived CDR1 and CDR2 are SGHTS and YDEGEE. This CDR3 has 16 residues. This chain's CDR3 is CASSLRRGGTNEKLFF. In DNA form, the CDR3 reads TGTGCCAGCAGCTTGCGCAGGGGTGGGACTAATGAAAAACTGTTTTTT.

This sequence joins TRBV27 and TRBJ1-1, with D unresolved. The germline CDR1 and CDR2 sequences are MNHEY and SMNVEV (reference sequence). V lost 6 bases, J lost 5 bases, and 13 bases lay in between. The CDR3 covers 13 residues. The CDR3 spells CASSTNWGTEAFF. DNA for the CDR3: TGTGCCAGCAGCACTAATTGGGGTACTGAAGCTTTCTTT.

The chain links TRBV6-1 to TRBJ2-2, with D hard to call. This CDR3 comprises 14 residues. Germline CDR1 is MNHNS and CDR2 is SASEGT. Trimming shortened V by 2 bases and J by 6 bases, and 10 bases separated the two germline ends. The CDR3 nucleotides read TGTGCCAGCAGTGAATTACCCGGCGCCGGGGAGCTGTTTTTT. This sequence encodes CASSELPGAGELFF.

V is TRBV19 and J is TRBJ1-6; D unclear. There are 13 residues in the CDR3. The germline V and J ends were trimmed by 7 bases and 8 bases, with 12 bases remaining between them. Germline assignment: CDR1 LNHDA and CDR2 SQIVND (reference sequence). The CDR3 protein is CASTNTPDSPLHF. CDR3 DNA sequence: TGTGCCAGTACCAATACCCCGGATTCACCCCTCCACTTT.

This chain connects TRBV6-5 to TRBJ2-3; 7 nucleotides align to TRBD1. J lost 3 bases, V lost 6 bases, and 12 bases had no gene match. CDR3 length: 16 residues. Germline V CDR1 and CDR2: MNHEY, SVGAGI. The CDR3 region has the DNA TGTGCCAGCAGCTACAGGGGCTTCCGGGGTACAGATACGCAGTATTTT. Its translation is CASSYRGFRGTDTQYF.

The count of this clone is one. The chain couples TRBV7-6 to TRBJ2-7, with 7 nucleotides matching TRBD2. The CDR3 has 15 residues. With 0 bases clipped from V and 6 bases from J, the junction kept 8 bases outside the gene matches. Germline values: CDR1 SGHVS, CDR2 FNYEAQ. The CDR3 DNA reads as TGTGCCAGCAGCTTAGCCGGACTAGGGTCCCGCGAGCAGTACTTC. Amino acids: CASSLAGLGSREQYF.

The chain employs TRBV4-1 and TRBJ1-5; the D gene is possibly TRBD1 (5 bases). The V and J ends lost 3 bases and 8 bases respectively, with 14 bases between them. The CDR3 is 14 residues long. Per the germline V gene, CDR1 is MGHRA and CDR2 is YSYEKL. The CDR3 reads CASSQGTNNEPQHF. For the CDR3, the DNA is TGCGCCAGCAGCCAGGGGACGAACAACGAGCCCCAGCATTTT.